These 23 T cell receptor beta chains share one sample of origin, sequenced in a study of cytomegalovirus exposure and HLA in healthy donors (dated by TCRdb to about 2017). Libraries were built with the immunoSEQ multiplex PCR assay. The multiplex PCR relied on a mix of 60 forward primers for TCR Vbeta segments and 13 reverse primers for TCR Jbeta segments. Sourced from immuneACCESS, this table was stored by TCRdb with only in-frame sequences that have V and J called. A share of the clones is absent; for the studies checked, an unresolved V gene accounts for under half, and the remainder has no known explanation. Recorded for this sample are 100,000 to 150,000 clones; 75% to 80% of them occurred a single time. In total, the top ten clones hold less than 1.1% of the sample. The sample consisted of PBMCs. The receptor source for this set is a male donor in good health and CMV-seronegative.

The V call is TRBV7-9, the J call TRBJ1-2, with TRBD1 as a possible D gene (6 bases). CDR3 size: 14 residues. Trimming shortened V by 3 bases and J by 5 bases, and 13 bases separated the two germline ends. Germline CDR1 SEHNR, CDR2 FQNEAQ (reference sequence). CDR3 sequence reads: CASSLAVQGYGYTF. The CDR3 region has the DNA TGTGCCAGCAGCTTGGCAGTCCAGGGGTATGGCTACACCTTC.

This chain connects TRBV6-6 to TRBJ2-1, with 7 positions matching TRBD2. The CDR3 is made up of 15 amino acids. Germline assignment: CDR1 MNHNY and CDR2 SVGAGI (reference sequence). V trimming: 6 bases; J trimming: 5 bases; junction bases outside the gene matches: 10. The CDR3: CASRDLRGGDNEQFF. Written as DNA, the CDR3 is TGTGCCAGCAGGGACTTGCGTGGGGGGGACAATGAGCAGTTCTTC.

The chain carries TRBV19 and TRBJ2-7; 9 positions agree with TRBD1. The CDR3 sequence is 14 residues long. The trim removed 10 bases at V and 0 bases at J, leaving 7 bases unmatched. CDR1 is LNHDA, CDR2 SQIVND, per germline (reference sequence). Here the CDR3 DNA reads TGTGCCACTCAACCGGGACAGGGCTCCTACGAGCAGTACTTC. It translates to CATQPGQGSYEQYF.

The J gene is TRBJ1-1, the V gene TRBV11-1, with D uncertain. CDR1 and CDR2 from the germline V gene are SGHAT and FQDESV (reference sequence). The V gene lost 2 bases and the J gene lost 4 bases, with 8 bases spanning the gap. The CDR3 runs to 13 residues. Written as DNA, the CDR3 is TGTGCCAGCAGCTTAATGCAGCGCACTGAAGCTTTCTTT. It codes for CASSLMQRTEAFF.

The CDR3 DNA sequence: TGCGCCAGCAGCTTGCGGGGGGCCAGCTCCTACGAGCAGTACTTC. Translating gives CASSLRGASSYEQYF. The chain uses TRBV5-1 and TRBJ2-7; a possible D gene is TRBD2 (7 bases). CDR3 length equals 15 residues. Between the trimmed V and J ends, which lost 1 base and 0 bases, there was a span of 11 bases. Germline CDR1 is SGHRS and CDR2 is YFSETQ.

The chain employs TRBV11-3 and TRBJ2-5, with TRBD2 matching over 12 bases. V trimming: 5 bases; J trimming: 5 bases; junction bases outside the gene matches: 6. The CDR3 has 15 amino acids. Germline loops: CDR1 SGHNT, CDR2 YENEEA. This CDR3 reads CASSDGLAGRETQYF. The CDR3 coding sequence is TGTGCCAGCAGCGACGGACTAGCGGGGAGGGAGACCCAGTACTTC.

This clone was detected only once. Other nucleotide sequences from this sample produce the same CDR3. The V gene is TRBV18, the J gene TRBJ1-1; D perhaps matches TRBD1 (6 bases). In germline, CDR1 is KGHSH, CDR2 LQKENI. The germline V and J ends were trimmed by 0 bases and 4 bases, with 12 bases remaining between them. CDR3 length equals 15 residues. CDR3 in DNA: TGTGCCAGCTCACCACCAGGGGGAAGAGGCACTGAAGCTTTCTTT. This translates into CASSPPGGRGTEAFF. Full variable domain (outside the CDR3, taken from reference TRBV18 and TRBJ1-1): NAGVMQNPRHLVRRRGQEARLRCSPMKGHSHVYWYRQLPEEGLKFMVYLQKENIIDESGMPKERFSAEFPKEGPSILRIQQVVRGDSAAYFCASSPPGGRGTEAFFGQGTRLTVV.

This clone has just one count. One end of the junction varies from germline; a read error may be responsible. The V and J genes are TRBV7-7 and TRBJ2-3; 7 positions agree with TRBD2. The CDR3 totals 13 residues. Germline V gives CDR1 SSHAT, CDR2 FNYEAQ (reference sequence). CDR3 region: CASSFGGGDTQYF. The CDR3, as DNA: TGTGCTAGCAGCTTTGGCGGGGGTGATACGCAGTATTTT.

This clone was detected a few times. The rearrangement joins TRBV6-5 to TRBJ1-5, with no clear D. Trimming stripped 2 bases from V and 4 bases from J, with 6 bases between. The CDR3 totals 13 residues. Germline V CDR1 and CDR2: MNHEY, SVGAGI. The chain's CDR3 is CASSYAENQPQHF. The CDR3 DNA is TGTGCCAGCAGTTACGCGGAAAATCAGCCCCAGCATTTT.

For the CDR3, the DNA is TGTGCCAGCAGCCTCACGCGGGGGGGCGGGGGAGATACGCAGTATTTT. Its translation is CASSLTRGGGGDTQYF. V and J are TRBV11-2 and TRBJ2-3, with 9 bases aligning to TRBD2. Germline CDR1 is SGHAT and CDR2 is FQNNGV. This CDR3 has 16 residues. Trimming removed 5 bases from V and 5 bases from J; junction bases left unmatched: 11. The full variable domain, with the rest looked up from reference TRBV11-2 and TRBJ2-3, is EAGVAQSPRYKIIEKRQSVAFWCNPISGHATLYWYQQILGQGPKLLIQFQNNGVVDDSQLPKDRFSAERLKGVDSTLKIQPAKLEDSAVYLCASSLTRGGGGDTQYFGPGTRLTVL.

The chain carries TRBV4-3 and TRBJ2-7; 9 bases are shared with TRBD1. CDR1 LGHNA and CDR2 YSLEER come from the germline V gene. The CDR3 loop spans 15 amino acids. V gave up 0 bases and J gave up 2 bases; unmatched junction bases: 2. CDR3 protein: CASSQEGDRAYEQYF. The CDR3 DNA is TGCGCCAGCAGCCAAGAAGGGGACAGGGCCTACGAGCAGTACTTC.

The rearrangement uses TRBV5-1 and TRBJ1-3; 7 bases match TRBD1. The V gene's germline CDR1 is SGHRS and CDR2 YFSETQ. The CDR3 sequence is 15 residues long. V shed 4 bases and J 0 bases; nucleotides not matched to a gene: 4. The chain's CDR3 is CASSGTASSGNTIYF. The CDR3 DNA reads as TGCGCCAGCAGCGGGACAGCCAGCTCTGGAAACACCATATATTTT.

This chain uses TRBV9 with TRBJ2-3; D possibly corresponds to TRBD1 (6 bases). Germline-derived CDR1 and CDR2 are SGDLS and YYNGEE. This CDR3 contains 15 residues. The V end lost 4 bases, the J end lost 2 bases, and 14 bases lay between the germline ends. The CDR3 loop is CASSPGVWSTDTQYF. The DNA of the CDR3 is TGTGCCAGCAGCCCAGGGGTCTGGTCCACAGATACGCAGTATTTT.

This clone has just a few counts. The chain combines TRBV5-4 with TRBJ2-7, with 8 bases fitting TRBD1. Trimming removed 4 bases from V and 6 bases from J; junction bases left unmatched: 9. Germline loops: CDR1 SGHNT, CDR2 YYREEE (reference sequence). This CDR3 spans 14 amino acids. CDR3 sequence (DNA): TGTGCCAGCAGCCCCGGACAGGGCCAGGGCGAGCAGTACTTC. This gives the protein CASSPGQGQGEQYF.

The rearrangement links TRBV11-2 to TRBJ1-2; tentative D call: TRBD1 (5 bases). CDR1 is SGHAT, CDR2 FQNNGV, per germline. V lost 1 base and J 7 bases, leaving 10 bases between the germline ends. The CDR3 sequence is 13 residues long. The CDR3 loop is CASSLAGMLGYTF. Here the CDR3 DNA reads TGTGCCAGCAGCTTAGCAGGGATGCTTGGCTACACCTTC.

V is TRBV7-2 and J is TRBJ2-5, with 9 bases aligning to TRBD1. The assigned J gene may be wrong: the sequence end matches TRBJ2-7 better. Germline CDR1 is SGHTA and CDR2 is FQGNSA. The CDR3 has 15 amino acids. CDR3 sequence: CASSLAGTGTYEQYF. The CDR3 DNA reads as TGTGCCAGCAGCTTAGCTGGGACAGGGACCTACGAGCAGTACTTC.

The chain employs TRBV9 and TRBJ2-5; 9 bases align to TRBD2. Germline lookup yields CDR1 SGDLS and CDR2 YYNGEE. The V and J ends lost 3 bases and 5 bases, in that order; junction bases with no gene match: 17. This CDR3 spans 18 amino acids. CDR3 in DNA: TGTGCCAGCAGCGAGGGGCTTGCCGGCGGGGGGGCCGGGGAGACCCAGTACTTC. It yields the protein CASSEGLAGGGAGETQYF.

V and J are TRBV4-3 and TRBJ2-2, with no clear D. The germline gives CDR1 LGHNA, CDR2 YSLEER. The CDR3 spans 16 residues. V was pared by 0 bases and J by 2 bases, with 10 bases between. As DNA, the CDR3 is TGCGCCAGCAGCCAAGAACCACGGAGCAACACCGGGGAGCTGTTTTTT. As protein: CASSQEPRSNTGELFF.

This clone has only one observation. The chain is built from TRBV18 and TRBJ1-4; TRBD1 matches 8 bases. The CDR3 is 15 amino acids. The germline V gene has CDR1 KGHSH and CDR2 LQKENI. V lost 2 bases and J lost 3; bases outside the gene matches: 2. The chain's CDR3 is CASSPGQGANEKLFF. CDR3 sequence (DNA): TGTGCCAGCTCACCAGGACAGGGCGCTAATGAAAAACTGTTTTTT.

The V and J genes are TRBV11-2 and TRBJ2-3; 9 bases are shared with TRBD2. Germline-derived CDR1 and CDR2 are SGHAT and FQNNGV. With V trimmed by 2 bases and J by 2 bases, 5 bases remained unmatched. This CDR3 comprises 16 residues. Here the CDR3 DNA reads TGTGCCAGCAGCTTAAGGGTAGCGGGAGCCACAGATACGCAGTATTTT. It encodes CASSLRVAGATDTQYF.

The V and J genes are TRBV2 and TRBJ2-6; D might be TRBD1 (5 bases). Germline CDR1 SNHLY, CDR2 FYNNEI. The CDR3 extends over 16 amino acids. Trimming took off 2 bases at V and 2 bases at J, with 10 bases between the two ends. CDR3: CASSERGSAGANVLTF. The DNA for the CDR3 is TGTGCCAGCAGTGAAAGGGGATCTGCTGGGGCCAACGTCCTGACTTTC.

The chain has TRBV6-5 and TRBJ2-7, with D possibly matching TRBD2 (6 bases). This CDR3 has 14 amino acids. V lost 0 bases and J lost 1, with 7 bases in between. Germline CDR1 and CDR2: MNHEY and SVGAGI. The CDR3 reads CASSYSAGSYEQYF. The DNA for the CDR3 is TGTGCCAGCAGTTACTCGGCGGGATCCTACGAGCAGTACTTC.

This chain joins TRBV2 and TRBJ2-3; 7 bases are a match to TRBD1. The germline CDR1 and CDR2 sequences are SNHLY and FYNNEI. This CDR3 comprises 14 residues. After removal of 6 bases from V and 5 bases from J, the junction contained 8 bases not matched to a gene. CDR3 DNA: TGTGCCAGCAGACCCGGCACAGGGGTAGATACGCAGTATTTT. Amino acids: CASRPGTGVDTQYF. Based on the CDR3 plus reference TRBV2 and TRBJ2-3, the full variable domain is EPEVTQTPSHQVTQMGQEVILRCVPISNHLYFYWYRQILGQKVEFLVSFYNNEISEKSEIFDDQFSVERPDGSNFTLKIRSTKLEDSAMYFCASRPGTGVDTQYFGPGTRLTVL.